Sequencing of this T cell receptor beta chain was carried out in a study of tumor-infiltrating lymphocytes in localized non-small cell lung cancer. About this clone: Its antigen is as yet unknown.

From germline, CDR1 is MDHEN and CDR2 SYDVKM. The length of the CDR3 is 14 residues. V was cut by 7 bases and J by 2 bases, with 11 bases left in between. Study results and caveats: Tumor T-cell fraction was not associated with recurrence-free survival.

The repertoire was sequenced with immunoSEQ multiplex PCR; TCRdb's copy has only in-frame clones and lacks some. The data contain about 6,300 clones, 76% of them singletons. This TCR was sampled from a human donor with non-small cell lung cancer. The chain combines TRBV28 with TRBJ1-4; tentative D call: TRBD1 (5 bases). Sequencing was carried out using lung tumor tissue. CDR3 sequence: CASTPGNTNEKLFF. Here the CDR3 DNA reads TGTGCCAGCACCCCAGGGAACACTAATGAAAAACTGTTTTTT.